A selection of T cell receptor beta chains follows, all from one sample in a study of blood T cell repertoires in COVID-19. This table comes from immunoSEQ multiplex PCR, and its TCRdb copy is limited to in-frame clones, with some not included. The sample shows hundreds of thousands of clones, around 80% of them seen only once. The sequenced sample was PBMCs or T cells enriched from blood (not recorded which). All receptors derive from a man under 40 with acute COVID-19. Each CDR3 is given with its conserved first and last residue. A D gene is named only where the DNA matches it firmly. Clone size is stated in some rows and not others, as once, few, many or a class when expanded.

>-|TRBV10-1|TRBD2|TRBJ2-1
CASSESPGGHNEQFF
TGCGCCAGCAGTGAGTCTCCGGGGGGGCACAATGAGCAGTTCTTC
>once|TRBV2|TRBD2|TRBJ2-2
CASSVPTGASGGANTGELFF
TGTGCCAGCAGTGTCCCGACAGGGGCTAGCGGGGGGGCGAACACCGGGGAGCTGTTTTTT
>-|TRBV7-9|TRBD1|TRBJ1-3
CASSYGQGVDGNTIYF
TGTGCCAGCAGCTACGGACAGGGGGTGGATGGAAACACCATATATTTT
>-|TRBV21-1|-|TRBJ2-3
CASSKGRQDWRAQYF
TGTGCCAGCAGCAAAGGAAGGCAAGACTGGAGGGCGCAGTATTTT
>-|TRBV3-1/TRBV3-2|TRBD2|TRBJ2-5
CASSQEPSGSETQYF
TGTGCCAGCAGCCAAGAGCCTAGCGGGTCAGAGACCCAGTACTTC
>-|TRBV14|-|TRBJ1-2
CASSQERGGYTF
TGTGCCAGCAGCCAAGAAAGGGGCGGCTACACCTTC
>-|TRBV10-1|TRBD1|TRBJ1-1
CASSEFDRGRPEAFF
TGCGCCAGCAGTGAGTTCGACAGGGGGCGGCCCGAAGCTTTCTTT
>few|TRBV12-3/TRBV12-4|TRBD1|TRBJ1-2
CASSRATGPGYTF
TGTGCCAGCAGCCGGGCGACAGGGCCTGGCTACACCTTC
>-|TRBV5-1|TRBD1|TRBJ1-3
CASSLAGGPTSFSGNTIYF
TGCGCCAGCAGCTTGGCAGGGGGCCCAACCTCCTTCTCTGGAAACACCATATATTTT
>-|TRBV5-1|-|TRBJ2-2
CASSLAAGSAGELFF
TGTGCCAGCAGCTTGGCCGCAGGGTCCGCAGGGGAGCTGTTTTTT
>-|TRBV20-1|-|TRBJ1-2
CSAGIGGGYTF
TGCAGTGCTGGGATAGGAGGTGGCTACACCTTC
>-|TRBV6-1|TRBD1|TRBJ1-5
CASSEASGTGEQPQHF
TGTGCCAGCAGTGAAGCGTCCGGGACAGGGGAACAGCCCCAGCATTTT
>-|TRBV7-9|TRBD1|TRBJ1-1
CASSLLGQRPGNTEAFF
TGTGCCAGCAGCTTATTGGGACAGCGACCGGGGAACACTGAAGCTTTCTTT
>-|TRBV21-1|-|TRBJ2-4
CASSNDPRRAKNIQYF
TGTGCCAGCAGCAATGACCCACGGAGAGCCAAAAACATTCAGTACTTC
>-|TRBV5-1|-|TRBJ2-3
CASSPPADTQYF
TGTGCCAGCAGCCCCCCGGCAGATACGCAGTATTTT
>-|TRBV7-9|TRBD2|TRBJ2-1
CASSLAGVNEQFF
TGTGCCAGCAGCTTGGCGGGGGTCAATGAGCAGTTCTTC
>-|TRBV30|TRBD1|TRBJ1-1
CAWRDRSAFTEAFF
TGTGCCTGGAGGGACAGGTCGGCTTTCACTGAAGCTTTCTTT
>-|TRBV2|TRBD1|TRBJ2-5
CASGGQGGETQYF
TGTGCCAGCGGGGGACAGGGAGGGGAGACCCAGTACTTC
>-|TRBV5-6|-|TRBJ1-2
CASSLTAIRGYTF
TGTGCCAGCAGCTTAACTGCAATTCGTGGCTACACCTTC
>-|TRBV25-1|TRBD2|TRBJ2-2
CASTGEGPPNTGELFF
TGTGCCAGCACCGGGGAGGGACCCCCGAACACCGGGGAGCTGTTTTTT
>-|TRBV5-1|-|TRBJ1-6
CASSLDYYNSPLHF
TGTGCCAGCAGCTTGGACTATTATAATTCACCCCTCCACTTT
>-|TRBV10-3|TRBD1|TRBJ2-3
CAISEADRSGTDTQYF
TGTGCCATCAGTGAGGCGGACAGGTCGGGCACAGATACGCAGTATTTT
>-|TRBV2|-|TRBJ1-1
CASSETPITEAFF
TGTGCCAGCAGTGAAACCCCTATCACTGAAGCTTTCTTT
>few|TRBV2|-|TRBJ1-5
CASSGRGKRDQPQHF
TGTGCCAGCAGCGGTAGGGGTAAAAGAGATCAGCCCCAGCATTTT
>-|TRBV9|-|TRBJ2-1
CASSVDSGLYNEQFF
TGTGCCAGCAGCGTAGATAGTGGGCTCTACAATGAGCAGTTCTTC
>-|TRBV6-1|TRBD1|TRBJ1-6
CASSALQGSSYNSPLHF
TGTGCCAGCAGTGCCCTACAGGGGAGCTCCTATAATTCACCCCTCCACTTT
>-|TRBV27|TRBD2|TRBJ2-3
CASRLTSGTQWVGTQYF
TGTGCCAGCAGGCTGACTAGCGGGACCCAGTGGGTGGGTACGCAGTATTTT
>-|TRBV10-2|-|TRBJ1-1
CASSITGTTEAFF
TGCGCCAGCAGTATTACAGGCACCACTGAAGCTTTCTTT
>once|TRBV6-5|TRBD1|TRBJ2-4
CATRRGQGGGNIQYF
TGTGCCACCAGAAGGGGACAGGGCGGGGGAAACATTCAGTACTTC
>-|TRBV5-6|-|TRBJ1-3
CASSLVSETTGNTIYF
TGTGCCAGCAGCTTGGTGTCAGAAACGACTGGAAACACCATATATTTT
>-|TRBV5-4|-|TRBJ2-1
CASSLAFSSYNEQFF
TGTGCCAGCAGCTTAGCTTTTTCATCCTACAATGAGCAGTTCTTC
>-|TRBV24-1|-|TRBJ2-2
CATSELTGELFF
TGTGCCACCAGTGAACTAACCGGGGAGCTGTTTTTT
>-|TRBV19|-|TRBJ1-5
CASSIPGNQPQHF
TGTGCCAGTAGTATACCCGGGAATCAGCCCCAGCATTTT
>-|TRBV6-5|TRBD1|TRBJ1-5
CASRRGQEYNQPQHF
TGTGCCTCCAGGCGGGGACAGGAGTACAATCAGCCCCAGCATTTT
>few|TRBV7-3|-|TRBJ1-2
CASSPGLRRGYGYTF
TGTGCCAGCAGCCCCGGGCTCCGGCGGGGGTATGGCTACACCTTC
>-|TRBV5-1|TRBD1|TRBJ1-6
CASSPGTGARTSPLHF
TGCGCCAGCAGCCCCGGGACAGGGGCACGGACTTCACCCCTCCACTTT
>once|TRBV6-5|TRBD1|TRBJ1-3
CASSGQGQRNTIYF
TGTGCCAGCAGCGGACAGGGGCAACGAAACACCATATATTTT
>-|TRBV7-6|TRBD1|TRBJ2-3
CASGRDRSHTDTQYF
TGTGCCAGCGGACGGGACAGGTCCCACACAGATACGCAGTATTTT
>-|TRBV5-6|-|TRBJ2-3
CASSRRVSSDTQYF
TGTGCCAGCAGCCGACGGGTATCATCAGATACGCAGTATTTT
>-|TRBV28|-|TRBJ1-6
CASRTPGRGNSPLHF
TGTGCCAGCAGGACCCCGGGGAGAGGGAATTCACCCCTCCACTTT
>-|TRBV7-9|-|TRBJ2-2
CASSFITDTGELFF
TGTGCCAGCAGCTTCATTACGGACACCGGGGAGCTGTTTTTT
>-|TRBV4-3|-|TRBJ2-5
CASSQDQRQETQYF
TGCGCCAGCAGCCAAGATCAACGGCAAGAGACCCAGTACTTC
>once|TRBV5-6|-|TRBJ1-3
CASSLGIPRRNTIYF
TGTGCCAGCAGCCTCGGTATTCCCCGCCGAAACACCATATATTTT
>-|TRBV10-1|-|TRBJ1-5
CASSGGPNQPQHF
TGCGCCAGCAGTGGCGGGCCCAATCAGCCCCAGCATTTT
>-|TRBV24-1|-|TRBJ2-5
CATSENGGKQETQYF
TGTGCCACCAGTGAAAACGGCGGCAAGCAAGAGACCCAGTACTTC
>-|TRBV9|TRBD1|TRBJ1-4
CASSVASGQDATNEKLFF
TGTGCCAGCAGCGTAGCTTCAGGACAGGACGCAACTAATGAAAAACTGTTTTTT
>-|TRBV7-2|TRBD1|TRBJ1-2
CASSFGTGKGNYGYTF
TGTGCCAGCAGCTTTGGGACAGGGAAGGGGAACTATGGCTACACCTTC
>-|TRBV29-1|-|TRBJ1-2
CSAEGEGNYGYTF
TGCAGCGCTGAAGGGGAGGGAAACTATGGCTACACCTTC
>few|TRBV25-1|-|TRBJ1-2
CASSESGGGYGYTF
TGTGCCAGCAGTGAATCGGGGGGCGGCTATGGCTACACCTTC
>-|TRBV6-5|TRBD1|TRBJ1-2
CASSPGQGDYYGYTF
TGTGCCAGCAGTCCGGGACAGGGGGACTACTATGGCTACACCTTC
>-|TRBV5-4|-|TRBJ2-1
CASSLNSNNEQFF
TGTGCCAGCAGCTTGAACAGCAACAATGAGCAGTTCTTC
>-|TRBV27|TRBD1|TRBJ1-6
CASRRDRDSYNSPLHF
TGTGCCAGCAGACGGGACAGGGACTCCTATAATTCACCCCTCCACTTT
>-|TRBV4-2|TRBD1|TRBJ1-3
CASSPDRTGAQGNTIYF
TGTGCCAGCAGCCCAGATAGGACAGGGGCGCAAGGAAACACCATATATTTT
>-|TRBV15|TRBD1|TRBJ1-5
CATEQGSGQPQHF
TGTGCCACAGAACAGGGGAGTGGTCAGCCCCAGCATTTT
>-|TRBV20-1|-|TRBJ2-2
CSASWQTGELFF
TGCAGTGCTAGTTGGCAGACCGGGGAGCTGTTTTTT
>-|TRBV5-1|-|TRBJ2-4
CASSLSRGAKNIQYF
TGCGCCAGCAGCTTGTCCAGGGGGGCTAAAAACATTCAGTACTTC
>once|TRBV10-3|TRBD1|TRBJ1-1
CAIRDGTGGAGEAFF
TGTGCCATCAGAGACGGGACAGGGGGCGCGGGTGAAGCTTTCTTT
>-|TRBV7-3|-|TRBJ1-1
CASSPVGRSTEAFF
TGTGCCAGCAGCCCCGTGGGGAGGAGCACTGAAGCTTTCTTT
>-|TRBV6-5|-|TRBJ2-6
CASIPGESGANVLTF
TGTGCCAGCATCCCAGGGGAGAGTGGGGCCAACGTCCTGACTTTC